This TCR beta chain was documented in a study of blood T cell repertoires in COVID-19. About the research overall: Acute and convalescent COVID-19 samples came from the United States, Italy and Spain.

CDR1 and CDR2 (germline): GTSNPN, SVGIG (reference sequence). The V and J ends lost 3 bases and 2 bases, in that order; junction bases with no gene match: 12. CDR3 size: 17 residues. In terms of age and location, participants ranged from roughly 18 to 90 years and lived in under 30 US areas. Methods used by the authors: For nucleated cells, counts were estimated from reference gene primer amplification. Here immunoSEQ multiplex PCR was the method, and the copy in TCRdb shows in-frame clones only, minus some. Clonal size and the V and J genes are those of that table, whereas D and trimming came from the DNA. The repertoire holds hundreds of thousands of clones, with more than 85% as singletons.

This chain joins TRBV30 and TRBJ1-2, with TRBD1 identical over 10 bases. The receptor was isolated from a woman aged 45 to 65 who had recovered from COVID-19. Sequencing was performed on PBMCs or T cells enriched from blood (not recorded which). The CDR3 protein is CAWSIPVTGGTNYGYTF. The CDR3 region has the DNA TGTGCCTGGAGCATTCCGGTGACAGGGGGCACCAACTATGGCTACACCTTC.